The TCR beta chain described here comes from a study of Ad26.COV2.S vaccination and SARS-CoV-2 variants. Overall study findings and caveats: Comparable non-spike TCR breadth was observed in vaccine and placebo recipients.

Stated treatment: 15 to 20 received Ad26.COV2.S at low or high dose, single or two shots; roughly 5 received placebo; per-sample allocation not given. Sampling happened 63 days after the first vaccine or placebo injection. Germline CDR1 and CDR2: ENHRY and SYGVKD. V was pared by 7 bases and J by 4 bases, with 14 bases between. CDR3 length: 14 amino acids. About this clone: What it recognizes is unknown.

The data were produced by immunoSEQ multiplex PCR, yet TCRdb's version contains in-frame clones alone and is incomplete. The data hold just over 350,000 clones, with about 85% observed a single time. Sample: peripheral blood, taken in a trial of Ad26.COV2.S vaccine versus placebo. The V call is TRBV10-3, the J call TRBJ1-3; TRBD1 is a possible D gene (6 bases). This sequence originates from a person aged 18-60 years who received the Ad26.COV2.S COVID-19 vaccine or a placebo. CDR3 sequence (DNA): TGTGCCATCAAGGAGAGGGGGGAAGGAAACACCATATATTTT. Amino acid sequence: CAIKERGEGNTIYF.